A single sample is the source of the 5 T cell receptor beta chains below, sequenced in a study of tumor-infiltrating lymphocytes in primary liver carcinoma. Taking about 18-31 mg of unsorted bulk tissue, the authors co-extracted RNA and DNA. Total RNA (around 500 ng) served as template for TCR beta cDNA synthesis primed by a constant-region primer. For TCR beta, libraries were produced by three nested multiplex PCR rounds using slightly modified ARM-PCR. TRBV1-TRBV30 forward primers and a C-beta reverse primer were used in the first two PCR rounds, which each ran for about 11 cycles. MiXCR was run by TCRdb on the multiplex PCR reads, yielding one entry per CDR3 protein. The table records about 78,000 distinct CDR3 sequences, approximately 70% of them present only once. Material for sequencing was liver tumor tissue from sampling region 4. Described subset: tumor region T4, right-lateral pole. The receptors derive from a man aged 35-49 years with primary liver carcinoma and hepatitis B virus infection.

In this sample, this clonotype turned up once. The junction departs from the called germline gene at one end, perhaps through a read error. J is TRBJ2-1 and V is TRBV4-2; tentative D call: TRBD1 (5 bases). The germline CDR1 and CDR2 sequences are LGHNA and YNFKEQ. This CDR3 has 14 amino acids. As DNA, the CDR3 is TGTGCCAACAGCCAAGGTTCGGACAACCGGGCTCAGTTCTTC. The encoded protein is CANSQGSDNRAQFF.

Turning to this clonotype: A read error may produce the germline difference seen at one junction end. The chain is built from TRBV4-1 and TRBJ2-2; D is possibly TRBD2 (6 bases). The CDR3 totals 14 residues. CDR1 and CDR2 (germline): MGHRA, YSYEKL. The CDR3 spells CASSQNGNTGGLFF. The CDR3 DNA sequence: TGCGCCAGCAGCCAAAATGGGAACACCGGGGGGCTGTTTTTT.

The sample holds many counts of this clonotype. J is TRBJ2-7 and V is TRBV12-3 or TRBV12-4, with 7 bases aligning to TRBD1. J gave up 2 bases and V 7 bases, and 5 bases lay outside the gene matches. The CDR3 consists of 13 residues. The CDR3 DNA sequence: TGTGCCAGCACCTTCGACAGGGCCTACGAGCAGTACTTC. The encoded protein is CASTFDRAYEQYF.

The CDR3: CASSHSDRENQHQHF. The CDR3, as DNA: TGTGCCAGCAGCCACTCGGACAGGGAAAACCAGCACCAACATTTT. The rearrangement uses TRBV7-9 and TRBJ1-5, with TRBD1 matching over 8 bases. The V segment lost 5 bases and the J segment 16 bases; nucleotides outside the gene matches: 19. The CDR3 has 15 residues. CDR1 is SEHNR and CDR2 is FQNEAQ in the germline V gene (reference sequence).

About this clonotype: The CDR3 carries no conserved terminal phenylalanine or tryptophan, so it likely arises from a read error. The J gene is TRBJ2-7, the V gene TRBV11-2, with unresolved D. Trimming removed 4 bases at V and 6 bases at J, with 16 bases between. Germline V gene data show CDR1 as SGHAT and CDR2 as FQNNGV. The CDR3 contains 14 residues. CDR3 DNA sequence: TGTGCCAGCAGCTCAACTGACACTGCCTTCGAGCAGTACTAC. It yields the protein CASSSTDTAFEQYY.